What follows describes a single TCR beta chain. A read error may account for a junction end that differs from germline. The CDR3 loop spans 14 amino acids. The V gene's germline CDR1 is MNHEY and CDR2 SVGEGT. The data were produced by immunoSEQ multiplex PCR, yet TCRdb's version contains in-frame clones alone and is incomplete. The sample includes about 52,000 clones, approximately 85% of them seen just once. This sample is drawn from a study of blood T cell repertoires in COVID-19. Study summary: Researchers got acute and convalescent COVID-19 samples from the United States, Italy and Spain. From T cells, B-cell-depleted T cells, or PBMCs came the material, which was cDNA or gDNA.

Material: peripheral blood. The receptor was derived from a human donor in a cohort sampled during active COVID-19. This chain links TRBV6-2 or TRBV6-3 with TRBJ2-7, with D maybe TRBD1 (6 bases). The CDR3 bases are TGTGCCAGCAGCAAGGGGGTCGGGGTATACGAGCAGTATTTC. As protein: CASSKGVGVYEQYF.